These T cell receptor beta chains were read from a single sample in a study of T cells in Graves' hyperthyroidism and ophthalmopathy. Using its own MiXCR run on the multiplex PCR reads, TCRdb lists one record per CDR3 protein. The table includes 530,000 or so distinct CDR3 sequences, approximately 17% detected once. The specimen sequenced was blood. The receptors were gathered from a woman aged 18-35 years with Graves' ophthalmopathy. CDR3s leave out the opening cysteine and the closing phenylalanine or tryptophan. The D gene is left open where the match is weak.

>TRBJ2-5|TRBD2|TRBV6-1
ASSAGTSVETQY
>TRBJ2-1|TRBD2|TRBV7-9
ASSSPGLAGSQF
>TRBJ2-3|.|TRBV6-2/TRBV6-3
ASSYGAGKEVDTQY
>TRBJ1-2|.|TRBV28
ASSARVYYGYT
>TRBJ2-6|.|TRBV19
ASSQDSGANVLT
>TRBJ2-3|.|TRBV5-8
ASSPGLLGADTQY
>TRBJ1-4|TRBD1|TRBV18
ASSPGTAATNEKLF
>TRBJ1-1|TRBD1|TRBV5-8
ASSLARTGVTEAF
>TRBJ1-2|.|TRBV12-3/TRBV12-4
ASSPIPGRTPWRGYT
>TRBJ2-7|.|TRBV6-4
ASSRRDTVYEQY
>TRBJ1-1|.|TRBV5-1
ASSPISGSTEAF
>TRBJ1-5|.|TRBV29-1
SVLTYHNQPQH
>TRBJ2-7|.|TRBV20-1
SARESWSEQY
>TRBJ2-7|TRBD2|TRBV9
ASSVPELAGHYEQY
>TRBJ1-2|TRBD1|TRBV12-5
ASGLAPSLGQGARGYT
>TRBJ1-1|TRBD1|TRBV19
ASSADRAVNTEAF
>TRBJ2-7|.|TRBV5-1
ASSLDNSGVYEQY
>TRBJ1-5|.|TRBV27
ASSPLGSGDQPQH
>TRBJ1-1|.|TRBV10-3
AISSAVMNTEAF
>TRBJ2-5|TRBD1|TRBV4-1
ASSQAYRGQRETQY
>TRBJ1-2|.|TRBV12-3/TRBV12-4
ASSFAGTNYGYT
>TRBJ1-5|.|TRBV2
ASSEQGQPQH
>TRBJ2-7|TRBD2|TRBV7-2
ASSPGLAASYEQY
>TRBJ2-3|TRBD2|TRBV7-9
ASSWRLAESTDMQY
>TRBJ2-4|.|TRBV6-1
ASSQNAPSGTRVAKNIQY
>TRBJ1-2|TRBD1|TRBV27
ASRSGQGFGYGYT
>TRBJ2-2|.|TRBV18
ASSPGAHTGELF